Listed below are T cell receptor beta chains from one sample, sequenced in a study of cytomegalovirus exposure and HLA in healthy donors. The table came from immunoSEQ multiplex PCR; TCRdb's copy has only in-frame clones and leaves some out. The table includes 110,000 to 150,000 clones, roughly 80% detected once. The specimen sequenced was PBMCs. The source of these receptors is a boy between 2 and 10 years old in good health and CMV-seronegative. Each CDR3 is given with its conserved first and last residue. Size values are once, few and many counts, or a class for expanded clones, and some rows have none.

clone_size: -
v_call: TRBV5-6
j_call: TRBJ2-7
cdr3_aa: CASSLVRSSYEQYF

clone_size: -
v_call: TRBV5-1
j_call: TRBJ2-7
cdr3_aa: CASSLGGTGIHYEQYF

clone_size: few
v_call: TRBV10-1
j_call: TRBJ1-6
cdr3_aa: CASSATGNSPLHF

clone_size: -
v_call: TRBV10-3
j_call: TRBJ2-1
cdr3_aa: CAIRVQDEQFF

clone_size: -
v_call: TRBV5-4
j_call: TRBJ2-2
cdr3_aa: CASSLSGVKTGELFF

clone_size: -
v_call: TRBV4-1
j_call: TRBJ2-1
cdr3_aa: CASSQRQGANPNEQFF

clone_size: -
v_call: TRBV7-2
j_call: TRBJ2-7
cdr3_aa: CASSLGGSPYEQYF

clone_size: -
v_call: TRBV2
j_call: TRBJ1-5
cdr3_aa: CASRQGQGLSQPQHF

clone_size: -
v_call: TRBV27
j_call: TRBJ1-1
cdr3_aa: CASSPQVVTSTEAFF

clone_size: -
v_call: TRBV4-3
j_call: TRBJ2-7
cdr3_aa: CASSTSGAVEQYF

clone_size: -
v_call: TRBV30
j_call: TRBJ2-1
cdr3_aa: CAWSQGASSYNEQFF

clone_size: -
v_call: TRBV18
j_call: TRBJ2-5
cdr3_aa: CASSPTVNVETQYF

clone_size: -
v_call: TRBV5-4
j_call: TRBJ2-3
cdr3_aa: CASSLGPGGGLTDTQYF

clone_size: -
v_call: TRBV28
j_call: TRBJ1-2
cdr3_aa: CASSKGGANYGYTF

clone_size: -
v_call: TRBV7-9
j_call: TRBJ2-1
cdr3_aa: CASSLARAGQFF

clone_size: -
v_call: TRBV6-5
j_call: TRBJ2-7
cdr3_aa: CASSRLARKAYEQYF

clone_size: -
v_call: TRBV2
j_call: TRBJ2-7
cdr3_aa: CASSVNRDYEQYF

clone_size: -
v_call: TRBV27
j_call: TRBJ2-5
cdr3_aa: CASSLAGHERETQYF

clone_size: once
v_call: TRBV5-1
j_call: TRBJ2-2
cdr3_aa: CASSLTGSLKWTGELFF

clone_size: few
v_call: TRBV7-2
j_call: TRBJ1-1
cdr3_aa: CASSLRTGGDTEAFF

clone_size: -
v_call: TRBV9
j_call: TRBJ1-4
cdr3_aa: CASSPGTGNLEGDEKLFF

clone_size: -
v_call: TRBV27
j_call: TRBJ2-5
cdr3_aa: CASSFGLGQGQETQYF

clone_size: -
v_call: TRBV9
j_call: -
cdr3_aa: CASSVATGRATREQYF

clone_size: -
v_call: TRBV10-3
j_call: TRBJ1-1
cdr3_aa: CAISARSGTGNTEAFF

clone_size: -
v_call: TRBV25-1
j_call: TRBJ1-4
cdr3_aa: CASSESGAWEKLFF

clone_size: -
v_call: TRBV6-5
j_call: TRBJ1-6
cdr3_aa: CASSRQGHNSPLHF

clone_size: -
v_call: TRBV5-4
j_call: TRBJ2-5
cdr3_aa: CASSPTSGNQETQYF

clone_size: once
v_call: TRBV5-1
j_call: TRBJ2-4
cdr3_aa: CASSPAAGSKYIQYF

clone_size: -
v_call: TRBV7-9
j_call: TRBJ1-5
cdr3_aa: CASRDRGNQPQHF